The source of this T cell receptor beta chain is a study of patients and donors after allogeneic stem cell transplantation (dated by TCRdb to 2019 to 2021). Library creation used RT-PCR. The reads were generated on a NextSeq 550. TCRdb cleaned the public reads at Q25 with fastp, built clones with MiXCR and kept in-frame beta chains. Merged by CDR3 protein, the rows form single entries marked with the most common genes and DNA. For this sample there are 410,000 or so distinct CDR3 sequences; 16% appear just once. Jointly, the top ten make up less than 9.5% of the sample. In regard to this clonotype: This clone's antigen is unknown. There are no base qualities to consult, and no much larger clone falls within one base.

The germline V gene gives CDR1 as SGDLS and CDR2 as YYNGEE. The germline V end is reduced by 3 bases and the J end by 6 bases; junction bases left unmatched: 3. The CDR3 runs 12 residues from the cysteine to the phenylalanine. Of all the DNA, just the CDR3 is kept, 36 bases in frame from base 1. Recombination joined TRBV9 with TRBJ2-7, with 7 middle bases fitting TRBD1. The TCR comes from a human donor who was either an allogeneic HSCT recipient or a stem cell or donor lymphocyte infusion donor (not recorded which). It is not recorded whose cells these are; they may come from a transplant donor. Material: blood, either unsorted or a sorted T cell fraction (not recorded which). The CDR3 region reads CASSAAGGEQYF. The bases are TGTGCCAGCAGCGCAGCAGGGGGCGAGCAGTACTTC.